This T cell receptor beta chain emerged from a study of CD8 T cells in ankylosing spondylitis. The study, taken as a whole, reports: Within matched ankylosing spondylitis synovial fluid, disease-linked clones were reportedly significantly enriched. Made up of several highly homologous variants, a TCR beta motif appeared characteristic of ankylosing spondylitis blood.

Trimming stripped 0 bases from V and 4 bases from J, with 11 bases between. The CDR3 runs 15 residues. CDR1 and CDR2 from the germline V gene are LGHNA and YNFKEQ. This clonotype was detected a few times. The target antigen is unknown. TCRdb re-called the 5' RACE reads through MiXCR, storing one row per CDR3 protein. This sample yields some 340,000 distinct CDR3 sequences, of which 14% to 15% are seen a single time; around 0.99% belongs to the top ten. The chain has TRBV4-2 and TRBJ2-3; no clear D. The sample taken for sequencing was blood, either unsorted or a sorted T cell fraction (not recorded which). This TCR derives from a male donor with ankylosing spondylitis or in good health (not recorded which). CDR3 region: CASSQDSPISDTQYF. The CDR3 nucleotides read TGTGCCAGCAGCCAAGATTCGCCTATCTCAGATACGCAGTATTTT.